This T cell receptor beta chain was captured in a study of OX40 agonist ivuxolimab in advanced cancers. Study at large: Ivuxolimab, which is an agonistic anti-OX40 (CD134) antibody, was administered to the patients. Dose-escalation patients' cancers were hepatocellular carcinoma, melanoma, renal cell or head and neck cancer. Among those treated, three patients had partial responses, one with hepatocellular carcinoma and two with cutaneous melanoma.

Remarks on this clone: Its cognate antigen is unknown.

Data came from immunoSEQ multiplex PCR; TCRdb stores just in-frame clones and leaves some out. The sample includes 77,000 or so clones, about 90% seen only once; the top ten take less than 0.8%. The V and J ends lost 3 bases and 4 bases respectively, with 15 bases between them. The CDR3 consists of 15 residues. The germline V gene encodes CDR1 SGHAT and CDR2 FQNNGV. Study outcomes and limitations: Among the lowest peripheral clonal expansion occurred in 0.1-3.0 mg/kg partial responders.

This clonotype was sampled from an adult with an advanced solid tumor such as melanoma, head and neck, liver or kidney cancer. The chain links TRBV11-2 to TRBJ2-5; D perhaps matches TRBD2 (7 bases). The starting material was CD4+ or CD8+ T cells sorted from blood, obtained in a trial of the OX40 agonist ivuxolimab. CDR3 sequence: CASSLGMGGAETQYF. CDR3 DNA: TGTGCCAGCAGCTTGGGCATGGGGGGGGCAGAGACCCAGTACTTC. Supplemented by reference TRBV11-2 and TRBJ2-5, the full variable domain reads EAGVAQSPRYKIIEKRQSVAFWCNPISGHATLYWYQQILGQGPKLLIQFQNNGVVDDSQLPKDRFSAERLKGVDSTLKIQPAKLEDSAVYLCASSLGMGGAETQYFGPGTRLLVL.